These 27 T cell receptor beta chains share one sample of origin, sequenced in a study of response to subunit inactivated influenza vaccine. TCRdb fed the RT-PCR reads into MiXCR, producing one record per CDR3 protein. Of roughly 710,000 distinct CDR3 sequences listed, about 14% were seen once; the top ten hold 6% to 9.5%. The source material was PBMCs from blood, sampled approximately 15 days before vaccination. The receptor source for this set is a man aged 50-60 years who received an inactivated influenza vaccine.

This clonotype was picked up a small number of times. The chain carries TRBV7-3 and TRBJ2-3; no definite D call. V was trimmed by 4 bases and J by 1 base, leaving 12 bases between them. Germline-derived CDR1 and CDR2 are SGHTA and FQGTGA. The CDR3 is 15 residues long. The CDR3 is CASSSAPTGTDTQYF. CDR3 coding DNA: TGTGCCAGCAGCTCCGCCCCTACAGGCACAGATACGCAGTATTTT.

CDR3 nucleotide sequence: TGTGCCAGCAGTTTAGTGAGGAAGACAGGGGGATACGAGCAGTACTTC. Protein sequence: CASSLVRKTGGYEQYF. This sequence joins TRBV28 and TRBJ2-7, with 9 bases aligning to TRBD1. V gave up 2 bases and J gave up 4 bases; unmatched junction bases: 9. The CDR3 length is 16 residues. Germline V gene sequence: CDR1 MDHEN, CDR2 SYDVKM.

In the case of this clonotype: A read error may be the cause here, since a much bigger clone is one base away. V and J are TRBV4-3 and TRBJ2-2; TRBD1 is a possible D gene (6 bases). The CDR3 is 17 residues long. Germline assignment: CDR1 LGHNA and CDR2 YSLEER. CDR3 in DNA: TGCGCCAGCAGCCAAGCCCTGCCAGGGGCAAACACCGGGGAGCCGTTTTTT. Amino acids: CASSQALPGANTGEPFF.

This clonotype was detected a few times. The CDR3 here is CASSGTISGNTIYF. CDR3 DNA: TGTGCCAGCAGTGGTACGATCTCTGGAAACACCATATATTTT. The chain has TRBV2 and TRBJ1-3; unclear D gene. V lost 4 bases, J lost 0 bases, and 7 bases lay in between. In germline, CDR1 is SNHLY, CDR2 FYNNEI. The CDR3 loop spans 14 amino acids.

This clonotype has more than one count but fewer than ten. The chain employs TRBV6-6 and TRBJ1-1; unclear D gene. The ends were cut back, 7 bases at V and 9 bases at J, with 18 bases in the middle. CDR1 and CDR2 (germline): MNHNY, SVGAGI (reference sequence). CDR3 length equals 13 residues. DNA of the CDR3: TGTGCCAGCAACCCCGGAGACGGTGGGAAAGCTTTCTTT. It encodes CASNPGDGGKAFF.

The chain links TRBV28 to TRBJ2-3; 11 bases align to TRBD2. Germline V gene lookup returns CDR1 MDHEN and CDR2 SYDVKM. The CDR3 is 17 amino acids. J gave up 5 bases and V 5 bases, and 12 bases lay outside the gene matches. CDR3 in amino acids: CASSPRLLAGVGDTQYF. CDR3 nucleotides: TGTGCCAGCAGTCCCCGACTACTAGCGGGAGTTGGAGATACGCAGTATTTT.

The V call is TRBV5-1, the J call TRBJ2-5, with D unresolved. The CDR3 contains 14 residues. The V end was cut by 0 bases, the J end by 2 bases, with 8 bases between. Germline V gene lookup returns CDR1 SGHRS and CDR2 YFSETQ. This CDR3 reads CASSLGWEQETQYF. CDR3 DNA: TGCGCCAGCAGCTTGGGGTGGGAACAAGAGACCCAGTACTTC.

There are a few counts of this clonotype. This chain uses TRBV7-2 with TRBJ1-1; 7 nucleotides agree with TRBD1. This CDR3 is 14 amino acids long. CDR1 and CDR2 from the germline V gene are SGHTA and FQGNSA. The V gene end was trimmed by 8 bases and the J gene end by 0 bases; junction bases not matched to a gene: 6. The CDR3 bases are TGTGCCAGCGGAAAGGGGGCGATGAACACTGAAGCTTTCTTT. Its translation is CASGKGAMNTEAFF. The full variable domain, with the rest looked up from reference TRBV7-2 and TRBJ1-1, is GAGVSQSPSNKVTEKGKDVELRCDPISGHTALYWYRQSLGQGLEFLIYFQGNSAPDKSGLPSDRFSAERTGGSVSTLTIQRTQQEDSAVYLCASGKGAMNTEAFFGQGTRLTVV.

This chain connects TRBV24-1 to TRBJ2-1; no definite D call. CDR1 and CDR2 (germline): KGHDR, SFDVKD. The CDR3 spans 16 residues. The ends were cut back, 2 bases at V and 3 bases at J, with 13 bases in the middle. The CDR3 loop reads CATSDSQRISYNEQFF. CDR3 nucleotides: TGTGCCACCAGTGATTCGCAGAGAATCAGCTACAATGAGCAGTTCTTC.

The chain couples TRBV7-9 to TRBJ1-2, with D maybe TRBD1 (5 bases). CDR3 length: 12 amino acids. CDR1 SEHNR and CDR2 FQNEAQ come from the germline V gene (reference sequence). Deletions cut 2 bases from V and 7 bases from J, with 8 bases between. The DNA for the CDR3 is TGTGCCAGCAGCTTATCGCAGGGTGGCTACACCTTC. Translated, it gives CASSLSQGGYTF.

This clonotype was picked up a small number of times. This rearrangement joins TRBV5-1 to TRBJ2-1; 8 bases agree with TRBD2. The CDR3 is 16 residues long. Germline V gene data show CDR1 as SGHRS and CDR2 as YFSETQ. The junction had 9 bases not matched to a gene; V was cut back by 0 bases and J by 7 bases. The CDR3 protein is CASSLGSGGARNEQFF. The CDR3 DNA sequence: TGCGCCAGCAGCTTGGGTTCCGGGGGGGCCCGGAATGAGCAGTTCTTC. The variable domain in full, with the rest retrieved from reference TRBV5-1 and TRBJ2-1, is KAGVTQTPRYLIKTRGQQVTLSCSPISGHRSVSWYQQTPGQGLQFLFEYFSETQRNKGNFPGRFSGRQFSNSRSEMNVSTLELGDSALYLCASSLGSGGARNEQFFGPGTRLTVL.

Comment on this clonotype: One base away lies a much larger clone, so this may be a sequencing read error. The CDR3, as DNA: TGTGCCAGCACTGGCCCGGGACTAGGCGTTACCGGGGAGCTGTTTTTT. Translating gives CASTGPGLGVTGELFF. This rearrangement joins TRBV2 to TRBJ2-2, with TRBD2 identical over 8 bases. The CDR3 spans 16 residues. V gave up 7 bases and J gave up 5 bases; unmatched junction bases: 12. Per the germline V gene, CDR1 is SNHLY and CDR2 is FYNNEI.

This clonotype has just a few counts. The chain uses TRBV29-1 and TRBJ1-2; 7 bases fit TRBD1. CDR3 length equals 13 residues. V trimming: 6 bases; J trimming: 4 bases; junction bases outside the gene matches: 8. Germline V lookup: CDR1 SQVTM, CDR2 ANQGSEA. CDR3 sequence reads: CSVESGQVYGYTF. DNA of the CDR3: TGCAGCGTCGAGAGTGGACAGGTCTATGGCTACACCTTC.

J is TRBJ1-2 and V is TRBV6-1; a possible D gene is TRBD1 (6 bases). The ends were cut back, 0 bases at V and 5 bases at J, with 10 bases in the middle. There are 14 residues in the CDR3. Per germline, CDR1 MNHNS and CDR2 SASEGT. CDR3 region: CASSEAQGFYGYTF. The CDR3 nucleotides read TGTGCCAGCAGTGAAGCCCAGGGGTTTTATGGCTACACCTTC.

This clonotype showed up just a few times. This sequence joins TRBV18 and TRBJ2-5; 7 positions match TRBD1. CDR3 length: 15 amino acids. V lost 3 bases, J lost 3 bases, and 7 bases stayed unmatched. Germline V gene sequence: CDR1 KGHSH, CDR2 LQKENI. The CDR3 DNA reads TGTGCCAGCTCACCGCCTATGGGACAGAAAGAGACCCAGTACTTC. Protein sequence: CASSPPMGQKETQYF.

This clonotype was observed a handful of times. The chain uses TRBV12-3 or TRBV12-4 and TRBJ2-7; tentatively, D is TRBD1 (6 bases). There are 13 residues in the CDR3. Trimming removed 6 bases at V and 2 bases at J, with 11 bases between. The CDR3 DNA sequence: TGTGCCAGCAGCCCCGCAGGGGCCTACGAGCAGTACTTC. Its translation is CASSPAGAYEQYF.

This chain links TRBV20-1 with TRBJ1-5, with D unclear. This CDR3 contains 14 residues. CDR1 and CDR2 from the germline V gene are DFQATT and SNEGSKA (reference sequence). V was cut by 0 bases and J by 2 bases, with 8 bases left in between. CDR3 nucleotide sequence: TGCAGTGCTAGAGAGTGGATTGGCAATCAGCCCCAGCATTTT. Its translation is CSAREWIGNQPQHF.

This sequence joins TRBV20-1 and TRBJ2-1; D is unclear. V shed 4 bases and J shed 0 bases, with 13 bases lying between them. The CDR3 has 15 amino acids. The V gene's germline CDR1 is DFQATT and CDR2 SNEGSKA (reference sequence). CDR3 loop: CSAISSTISYNEQFF. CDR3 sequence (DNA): TGCAGTGCTATCAGTAGCACGATCTCCTACAATGAGCAGTTCTTC.

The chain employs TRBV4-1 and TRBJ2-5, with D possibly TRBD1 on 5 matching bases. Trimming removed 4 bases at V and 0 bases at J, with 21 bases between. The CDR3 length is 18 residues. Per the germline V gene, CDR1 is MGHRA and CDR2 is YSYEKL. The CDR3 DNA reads TGCGCCAGCAGCCGACAGCCTTCCAGCCCATCCCACCAAGAGACCCAGTACTTC. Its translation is CASSRQPSSPSHQETQYF.

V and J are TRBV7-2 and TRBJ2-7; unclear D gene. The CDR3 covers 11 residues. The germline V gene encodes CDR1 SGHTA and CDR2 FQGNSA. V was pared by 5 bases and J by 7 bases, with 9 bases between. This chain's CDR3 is CASSLHNEQYF. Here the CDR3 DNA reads TGTGCCAGCAGCCTACATAATGAGCAGTACTTC.

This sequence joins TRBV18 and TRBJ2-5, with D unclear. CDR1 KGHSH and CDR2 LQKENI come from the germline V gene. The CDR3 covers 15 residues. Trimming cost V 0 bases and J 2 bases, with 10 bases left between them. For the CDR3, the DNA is TGTGCCAGCTCACCACCCTTTTCTGCACAAGAGACCCAGTACTTC. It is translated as CASSPPFSAQETQYF.

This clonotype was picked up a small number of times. The CDR3 sequence: CASSVGGWDNYEQYF. The CDR3 DNA sequence: TGTGCCAGCAGCGTCGGGGGTTGGGACAACTACGAGCAGTACTTC. V and J are TRBV9 and TRBJ2-7; D possibly matches TRBD1 or TRBD2 (6 bases each). The germline V gene encodes CDR1 SGDLS and CDR2 YYNGEE. This CDR3 is 15 amino acids long. V shed 2 bases and J shed 3 bases, with 15 bases lying between them.

This CDR3 reads CASKKGNTGELFF. The CDR3 nucleotides are TGCGCCAGCAAGAAGGGGAACACCGGGGAGCTGTTTTTT. The rearrangement links TRBV5-1 to TRBJ2-2; D gene ambiguous. CDR3 size: 13 residues. Germline V gene data show CDR1 as SGHRS and CDR2 as YFSETQ. V dropped 6 bases and J dropped 1 base, with 7 bases sitting between them.

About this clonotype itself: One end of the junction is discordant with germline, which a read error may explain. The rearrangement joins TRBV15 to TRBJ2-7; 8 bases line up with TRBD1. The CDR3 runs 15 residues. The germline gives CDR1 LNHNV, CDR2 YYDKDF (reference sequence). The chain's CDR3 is CATSGDRGVSYEQYF. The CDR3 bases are TGTGCCACCAGCGGAGACAGGGGAGTCTCCTACGAGCAGTACTTC.

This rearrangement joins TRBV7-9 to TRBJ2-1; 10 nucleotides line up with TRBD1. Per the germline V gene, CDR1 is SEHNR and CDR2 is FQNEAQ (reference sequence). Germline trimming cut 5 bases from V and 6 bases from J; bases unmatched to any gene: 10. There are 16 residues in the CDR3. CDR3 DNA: TGTGCCAGCAGCGCAGCAGGGACAGGGGTCCGCAATGAGCAGTTCTTC. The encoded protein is CASSAAGTGVRNEQFF.

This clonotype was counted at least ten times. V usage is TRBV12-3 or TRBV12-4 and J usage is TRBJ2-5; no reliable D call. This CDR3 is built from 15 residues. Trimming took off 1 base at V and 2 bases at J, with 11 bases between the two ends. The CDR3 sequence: CASSLGLAVQETQYF. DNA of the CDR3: TGTGCCAGCAGTTTAGGGCTGGCGGTACAAGAGACCCAGTACTTC.

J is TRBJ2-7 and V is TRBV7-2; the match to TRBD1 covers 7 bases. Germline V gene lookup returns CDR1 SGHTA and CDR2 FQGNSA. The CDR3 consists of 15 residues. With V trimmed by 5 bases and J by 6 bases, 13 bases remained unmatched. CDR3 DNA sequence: TGTGCCAGCAGCAGGCGAGGGACAGTCAGAGTCGAGCAGTACTTC. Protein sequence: CASSRRGTVRVEQYF.